This TCR beta chain was documented in a study of T cells in Graves' hyperthyroidism and ophthalmopathy. This clonotype was recorded many times. The antigen remains unidentified. Study-wide results and caveats: Most thyroid clonotypes with frequency above 0.001 were detected in blood. In validation, the model predicted ophthalmopathy. These predictions came a median roughly 7.1 months before onset.

From germline, CDR1 is MNHEY and CDR2 SVGEGT. V shed 7 bases, J shed 0 bases, and the junction held 2 bases outside the gene matches. The length of the CDR3 is 13 residues. RNA transcripts were the template for amplifying TCR beta CDR3 regions. The HTBI primer set was used in a first-round RT-PCR of the TCR CDR3. A single record per CDR3 protein comes from TCRdb applying MiXCR to the multiplex PCR reads. Of more than 500,000 distinct CDR3 sequences listed, about 16% are singletons. For the diagnoses, clinical symptoms, serum thyroxine and TRAb, thyroid ultrasound and orbital computed tomography were used.

The sequence was obtained from a woman aged 25 to 45 with Graves' hyperthyroidism. Sequenced material: blood. The rearrangement joins TRBV6-2 or TRBV6-3 to TRBJ1-1; 7 bases agree with TRBD1. CDR3 residues: CASKGQMNTEAFF. CDR3 in DNA: TGTGCCAGCAAGGGACAGATGAACACTGAAGCTTTCTTT.